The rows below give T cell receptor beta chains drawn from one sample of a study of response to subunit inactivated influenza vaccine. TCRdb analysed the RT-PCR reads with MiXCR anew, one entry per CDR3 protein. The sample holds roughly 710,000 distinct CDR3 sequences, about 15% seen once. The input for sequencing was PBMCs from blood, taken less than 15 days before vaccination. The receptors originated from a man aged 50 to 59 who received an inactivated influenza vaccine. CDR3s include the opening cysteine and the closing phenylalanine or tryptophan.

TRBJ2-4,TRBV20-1,CSVTGVIKNIQYF
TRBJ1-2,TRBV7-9,CASSLGQVYGYTF
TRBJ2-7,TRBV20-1,CSARAGTSRGVSNSYEQYF
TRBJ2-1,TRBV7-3,CASSLKGLAGGVGYNEQFF
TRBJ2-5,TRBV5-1,CASSLAEGGKETQYF
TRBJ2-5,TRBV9,CASSVYAGELETQYF
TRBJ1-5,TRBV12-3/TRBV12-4,CASRSTGGQPQHF
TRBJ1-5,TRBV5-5,CASSLGQGVNQPQHF
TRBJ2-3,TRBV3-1,CASSQAWGVSTDTQYF
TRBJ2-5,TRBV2,CASTFRETQYF
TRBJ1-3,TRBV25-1,CASSDRGGGNTIYF
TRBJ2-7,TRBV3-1,CASSQGGVITYEQYF
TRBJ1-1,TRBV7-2,CASSLWETGRAFF
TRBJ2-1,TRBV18,CASSPLGTSPLNNEQFF
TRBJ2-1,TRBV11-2,CASSLGGPSVRNEQFF
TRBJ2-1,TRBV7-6,CASSLIQGEQFF
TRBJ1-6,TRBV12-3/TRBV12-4,CASSAGTGESPLHF